This is a list of T cell receptor beta chains from one sample in a study of blood T cells in healthy people across ages. From the 5' RACE reads, TCRdb called clonotypes with MiXCR, one entry per CDR3 protein. The sample shows 600,000 to 850,000 distinct CDR3 sequences, roughly 47% of them seen only once. The sample taken for sequencing was blood. All receptors come from a woman aged 55-69 years in good health. The CDR3 runs from the conserved cysteine through the conserved F or W. Each record gives: clone size, V gene, J gene, D gene, CDR3 protein, CDR3 DNA. The D gene is left open where the match is weak. For some rows the clone size is stated as once, few or many, or as a class when expanded; others skip it.

.	TRBV11-1	TRBJ2-5	TRBD2	CASSQLAELYGQYF	TGTGCCAGCAGCCAACTAGCGGAACTCTACGGGCAGTACTTC
.	TRBV20-1	TRBJ2-7	TRBD2	CSARLAGVLYEQYF	TGCAGTGCCAGACTAGCGGGAGTCCTCTACGAGCAGTACTTC
.	TRBV12-5	TRBJ1-4	.	CASGVLGITNEKLFF	TGTGCTAGTGGTGTCCTCGGGATAACTAATGAAAAACTGTTTTTC
.	TRBV3-1	TRBJ1-2	.	CASSQDVGGYGYTF	TGTGCCAGCAGCCAAGATGTCGGGGGCTATGGCTACACCTTC
.	TRBV3-1	TRBJ1-1	TRBD1	CASRQQGWDTEAFF	TGTGCCAGCAGGCAACAGGGGTGGGACACTGAAGCTTTCTTT
.	TRBV7-9	TRBJ1-6	TRBD1	CASSAGQGHSPLHF	TGTGCCAGCTCCGCGGGACAGGGGCACTCACCCCTCCACTTT
.	TRBV5-1	TRBJ2-3	.	CASSFRHGVADTQYF	TGCGCCAGCAGCTTCCGACACGGGGTTGCAGATACGCAGTATTTT
.	TRBV28	TRBJ2-3	TRBD2	CASSPPPGLAGGGTQYF	TGTGCCAGCAGCCCCCCCCCGGGACTAGCGGGAGGAGGTACGCAGTATTTT
few	TRBV5-1	TRBJ2-1	.	CASSLGGQSYNEQFF	TGCGCCAGCAGCTTGGGGGGGCAGTCCTACAATGAGCAGTTCTTC
.	TRBV24-1	TRBJ2-7	.	CATGSGDSYEQYF	TGTGCCACCGGTAGTGGGGATTCCTACGAGCAGTACTTC
many	TRBV4-2	TRBJ2-1	TRBD2	CASSQRTSGRNEQFF	TGTGCCAGCAGCCAGAGGACTAGCGGGAGAAATGAGCAGTTCTTC
few	TRBV3-1	TRBJ2-5	TRBD2	CASRFSGEIGETQYF	TGTGCCAGCAGATTTAGCGGGGAGATAGGAGAGACCCAGTACTTC
once	TRBV29-1	TRBJ2-5	TRBD1	CSVVGRGRQETQYF	TGCAGCGTTGTGGGCAGGGGGCGACAAGAGACCCAGTACTTC
few	TRBV11-2	TRBJ2-1	TRBD2	CASSSAVAGALNEQFF	TGTGCCAGCAGCTCGGCGGTAGCGGGTGCACTTAATGAGCAGTTCTTC
few	TRBV6-2/TRBV6-3	TRBJ2-5	TRBD2	CASSYLAGAYQETQYF	TGTGCCAGCAGTTACCTAGCGGGGGCGTACCAAGAGACCCAGTACTTC
few	TRBV6-5	TRBJ2-5	.	CASRPSPAETQYF	TGTGCCAGCAGGCCCTCCCCCGCAGAGACCCAGTACTTC
few	TRBV7-9	TRBJ2-7	TRBD1	CASSVLRDRGYEQYF	TGTGCCAGCAGCGTTCTCCGGGACAGGGGTTACGAGCAGTACTTC
.	TRBV7-8	TRBJ1-2	TRBD1	CASSLGRDSNYGYTF	TGTGCCAGCAGCTTAGGCCGGGACAGTAACTATGGCTACACCTTC
many	TRBV5-1	TRBJ2-1	.	CASSWTDEQFF	TGCGCCAGCAGCTGGACAGATGAGCAGTTCTTC
.	TRBV7-4	TRBJ2-7	.	CASSSRVQGERSYEQYF	TGTGCCAGCAGCTCAAGAGTACAGGGTGAGAGGTCCTACGAGCAGTACTTC
.	TRBV20-1	TRBJ2-3	.	CSASRYFSEGDTQYF	TGCAGTGCTAGTCGATATTTCTCTGAGGGAGATACGCAGTATTTT
once	TRBV7-3	TRBJ2-3	TRBD2	CASSSVPGLAGSMQYF	TGTGCCAGCAGTTCCGTACCGGGACTAGCGGGAAGCATGCAGTATTTT
.	TRBV7-9	TRBJ2-1	.	CASSLVAGKVFF	TGTGCCAGCAGCTTAGTTGCGGGGAAGGTGTTCTTC
few	TRBV20-1	TRBJ2-5	.	CSAMWGGQETQYF	TGCAGTGCCATGTGGGGCGGACAAGAGACCCAGTACTTC
.	TRBV6-2/TRBV6-3	TRBJ2-1	.	CASSYMVGEQFF	TGTGCCAGCAGTTACATGGTAGGTGAGCAGTTCTTC
.	TRBV3-1	TRBJ1-5	TRBD1	CASSQAGGRNQPQHF	TGTGCCAGCAGCCAAGCAGGGGGGCGCAATCAGCCCCAGCATTTT
.	TRBV9	TRBJ2-2	TRBD2	CASSVRVGAGGNTGELFF	TGTGCCAGCAGTGTGCGAGTAGGGGCGGGAGGCAACACCGGGGAGCTGTTTTTT
.	TRBV7-8	TRBJ1-1	.	CASSGRGGMNTEAFF	TGTGCCAGCAGCGGGAGGGGGGGGATGAACACTGAAGCTTTCTTT
.	TRBV12-3/TRBV12-4	TRBJ2-3	TRBD2	CASTPGLAGGSDMQYF	TGTGCCAGCACCCCAGGACTAGCGGGGGGTTCAGATATGCAGTATTTT
few	TRBV12-3/TRBV12-4	TRBJ2-1	.	CASRLRGGYKEFF	TGTGCCAGCAGACTCCGGGGCGGCTACAAGGAGTTCTTC
.	TRBV29-1	TRBJ2-1	.	CSVAHLRDEQFF	TGCAGCGTTGCCCATTTACGGGATGAGCAGTTCTTC
.	TRBV4-3	TRBJ2-1	.	CASSQDTGRFGYNEQFF	TGCGCCAGCAGCCAAGATACAGGCAGGTTTGGCTACAATGAGCAGTTCTTC
.	TRBV20-1	TRBJ2-7	.	CSARDRPVSYEQYF	TGCAGTGCTAGAGATCGTCCGGTAAGCTACGAGCAGTACTTC
.	TRBV28	TRBJ2-7	TRBD1	CASSGTTGGSYNEQYF	TGTGCCAGCAGCGGCACCACAGGGGGCTCCTACAATGAGCAGTACTTC
once	TRBV6-5	TRBJ1-3	.	CASSPDDSFSGNTIYF	TGTGCCAGCAGTCCCGACGACAGCTTCTCTGGAAACACCATATATTTT
many	TRBV7-2	TRBJ2-5	.	CASSPPGSQETQYF	TGTGCCAGCAGCCCCCCCGGCAGCCAAGAGACCCAGTACTTC
few	TRBV7-9	TRBJ2-1	.	CASSLAWADYNEQFF	TGTGCCAGCAGCTTAGCTTGGGCGGATTACAATGAGCAGTTCTTC
many	TRBV3-1	TRBJ2-3	TRBD2	CASSQDRLAGTDTQYF	TGTGCCAGCAGCCAAGACCGACTAGCAGGCACAGATACGCAGTATTTT
once	TRBV20-1	TRBJ1-1	TRBD1	CSVRSRDREPLNTEAFF	TGCAGTGTCAGGTCCCGGGACAGGGAGCCCTTGAACACTGAAGCTTTCTTT